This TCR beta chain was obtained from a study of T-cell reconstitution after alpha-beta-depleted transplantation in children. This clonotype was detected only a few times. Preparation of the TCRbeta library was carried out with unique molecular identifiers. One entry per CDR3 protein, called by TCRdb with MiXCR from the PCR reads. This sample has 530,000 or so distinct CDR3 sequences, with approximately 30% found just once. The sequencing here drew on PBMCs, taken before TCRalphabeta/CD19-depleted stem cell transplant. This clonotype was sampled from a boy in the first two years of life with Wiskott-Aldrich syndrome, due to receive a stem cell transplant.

CDR3 sequence (DNA): TGTGCCAGCTCACCCAATGAGGGCAACGGCGAGCAGTACTTC. Translation gives CASSPNEGNGEQYF. The genes are TRBV28 and TRBJ2-7; a weak D match, TRBD2 (5 bases). CDR3 length: 14 amino acids. Germline values: CDR1 MDHEN, CDR2 SYDVKM. The V end was cut by 8 bases, the J end by 6 bases, with 20 bases between.